This T cell receptor beta chain was obtained from a study of neurological immune-mediated disorders. Study observations and caveats: Expansion of TCR clones was greatest in HTLV-1-associated myelopathy and smallest in multiple sclerosis, where it fell below that of healthy controls.

As for the cDNA, it was generated by 5'RACE with 10-nucleotide random UMIs. Every sequencing run drew on 15-18 subjects and yielded over 200 million TCR-beta sequences. TCRdb recomputed calls from the 5' RACE reads with MiXCR, one row per CDR3 protein. Seen here are around 83,000 distinct CDR3 sequences, 13% to 15% observed once, and the top ten hold under 7%. Note on this clonotype: Its specificity is unknown.

The sequenced sample consisted of PBMCs. The clonotype was recovered from a woman in her forties or fifties in good health.

CDR3 sequence (DNA): TGCGCCAGCAGCTTGGTGGCTAGCGGGCCCTACAATGAGCAGTTCTTC. Amino acids: CASSLVASGPYNEQFF. The V gene is TRBV5-1, the J gene TRBJ2-1, with TRBD2 matching over 8 bases. The CDR3 runs to 16 residues. Germline V CDR1 and CDR2: SGHRS, YFSETQ. With 0 bases clipped from V and 2 bases from J, the junction kept 4 bases outside the gene matches.